One TCR beta chain is described in this entry. The repertoire was sequenced with immunoSEQ multiplex PCR; TCRdb's copy has only in-frame clones and lacks some. The table shows about 72,000 clones, with roughly nine tenths occurring only once. This record belongs to a study of OX40 agonist ivuxolimab in advanced cancers. Per germline, CDR1 ENHRY and CDR2 SYGVKD. The CDR3 is made up of 11 amino acids. With 6 bases removed from V and 1 base from J, the gap between germline ends came to 3 bases. The genes are TRBV10-3 and TRBJ1-2; the D is unclear. The receptor's source is an adult with an advanced solid tumor such as melanoma, head and neck, liver or kidney cancer. This sample comprised CD4+ or CD8+ T cells sorted from blood, obtained in a trial of the OX40 agonist ivuxolimab. Written as DNA, the CDR3 is TGTGCCATCAGGAGTAACTATGGCTACACCTTC. It specifies CAIRSNYGYTF.